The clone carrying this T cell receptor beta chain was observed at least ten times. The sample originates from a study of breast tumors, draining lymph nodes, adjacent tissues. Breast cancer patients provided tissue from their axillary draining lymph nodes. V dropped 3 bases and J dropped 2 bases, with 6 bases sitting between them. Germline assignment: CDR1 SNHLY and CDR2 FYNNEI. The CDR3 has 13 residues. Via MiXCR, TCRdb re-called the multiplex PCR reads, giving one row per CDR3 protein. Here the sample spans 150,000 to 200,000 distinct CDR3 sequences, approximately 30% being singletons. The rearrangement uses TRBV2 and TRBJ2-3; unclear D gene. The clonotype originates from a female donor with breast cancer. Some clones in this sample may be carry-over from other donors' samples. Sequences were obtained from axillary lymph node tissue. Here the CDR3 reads CASSEGITDTQYF. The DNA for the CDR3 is TGTGCCAGCAGTGAGGGTATCACAGATACGCAGTATTTT.